The TCR beta chain described here comes from a study of blood T cells in healthy people across ages. Findings and limits, study-wide: A strong correlation was seen between TCR beta diversity and naive T cell percentage.

Germline V gives CDR1 DFQATT, CDR2 SNEGSKA (reference sequence). Deletions cut 0 bases from V and 5 bases from J, with 19 bases between. This CDR3 contains 16 residues. Every donor contributed roughly 10 milliliters of peripheral blood by blood draw. Isolation per sample recovered at least 6 million PBMCs. This clonotype was seen only a few times. Its antigen remains unknown. Through a sample-barcoded 5' primer and a J-beta primer mix, a second PCR was run for roughly 7 to 12 cycles. Each cDNA molecule, via a template-switch adaptor with 12 random nucleotides, was tagged. TCRdb re-called the 5' RACE reads through MiXCR, storing one row per CDR3 protein. The sample has about 780,000 distinct CDR3 sequences, around 62% seen once.

The clonotype originates from a man between 25 and 39 years old in good health. V and J are TRBV20-1 and TRBJ2-5, with D possibly TRBD1 on 7 matching bases. What was sequenced was blood. As DNA, the CDR3 is TGCAGTGCTAGAGATGCTGCTAGCGAAGGGGGCGAGACCCAGTACTTC. This codes for CSARDAASEGGETQYF.